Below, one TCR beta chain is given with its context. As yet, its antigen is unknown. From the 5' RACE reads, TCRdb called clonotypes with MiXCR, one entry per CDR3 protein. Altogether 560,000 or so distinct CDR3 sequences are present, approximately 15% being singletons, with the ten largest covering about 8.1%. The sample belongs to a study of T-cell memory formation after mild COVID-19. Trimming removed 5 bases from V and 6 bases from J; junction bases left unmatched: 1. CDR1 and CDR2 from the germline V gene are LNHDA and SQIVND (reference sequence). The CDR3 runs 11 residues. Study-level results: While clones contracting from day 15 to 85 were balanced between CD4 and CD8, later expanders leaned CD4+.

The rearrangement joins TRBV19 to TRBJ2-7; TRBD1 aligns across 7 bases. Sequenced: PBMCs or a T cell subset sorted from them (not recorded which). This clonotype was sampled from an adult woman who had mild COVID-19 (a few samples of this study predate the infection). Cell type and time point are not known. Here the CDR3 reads CASSDRVEQYF. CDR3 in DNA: TGTGCCAGTAGTGACAGGGTCGAGCAGTACTTC. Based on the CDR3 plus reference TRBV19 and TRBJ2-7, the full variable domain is DGGITQSPKYLFRKEGQNVTLSCEQNLNHDAMYWYRQDPGQGLRLIYYSQIVNDFQKGDIAEGYSVSREKKESFPLTVTSAQKNPTAFYLCASSDRVEQYFGPGTRLTVT.